A selection of T cell receptor beta chains follows, all from one sample in a study of radiotherapy plus CTLA-4 blockade in lung cancer. The table came from immunoSEQ multiplex PCR; TCRdb's copy has only in-frame clones and leaves some out. The sample lists approximately 53,000 clones, approximately 84% occurring once. Here the sequenced sample was peripheral blood, taken from a patient treated with radiotherapy plus ipilimumab. Receptor source: a human donor with non-small cell lung cancer whose response to radiotherapy plus ipilimumab could not be evaluated. Each CDR3 is given with its conserved first and last residue. A D gene is named only where the DNA matches it firmly. Only part of the rows carry a size: once, few, many, or a class if the clone is expanded.

v_gene	j_gene	abundance	d_gene	len	CDR3aa	CDR3nt
TRBV27	TRBJ1-5	once	-	15	CASKRSGNSNQPQHF	TGTGCCAGCAAGAGATCGGGAAATAGCAATCAGCCCCAGCATTTT
TRBV5-5	TRBJ1-1	-	-	15	CASSSRSLGGTEAFF	TGTGCCAGCAGCTCCAGGTCGTTAGGGGGCACTGAAGCTTTCTTT
TRBV6-6	TRBJ2-3	-	-	14	CASSFDSSTDTQYF	TGTGCCAGCAGTTTCGACTCCTCCACAGATACGCAGTATTTT
TRBV11-2	TRBJ1-5	-	-	16	CASSSDGLYSNQPQHF	TGTGCCAGCAGCTCCGACGGACTGTATAGCAATCAGCCCCAGCATTTT
TRBV18	TRBJ1-2	-	TRBD1	13	CASSPGTGLGYTF	TGTGCCAGCTCGCCGGGGACAGGGCTTGGCTACACCTTC
TRBV6-5	TRBJ1-2	-	-	14	CASSYSGGPGGYTF	TGTGCCAGCAGTTACTCGGGGGGGCCGGGCGGCTACACCTTC
TRBV27	TRBJ2-3	-	-	13	CGEGDLVLYTQYF	TGTGGCGAGGGGGATCTTGTCTTGTATACGCAGTATTTT
TRBV19	TRBJ2-7	-	-	13	CASRGAAAYEQYF	TGTGCCAGCCGGGGGGCAGCCGCCTACGAGCAGTACTTC
TRBV5-1	TRBJ1-2	medium-sized	-	14	CASSFGGTNYGYTF	TGCGCCAGCAGCTTCGGGGGGACAAACTATGGCTACACCTTC
TRBV28	TRBJ2-3	few	-	13	CASGLLSKNTQYF	TGTGCCAGTGGACTCCTAAGCAAGAATACGCAGTATTTT
TRBV19	TRBJ1-2	-	-	13	CASSTRARGGYTF	TGTGCCAGTAGTACTAGGGCCCGCGGGGGCTACACCTTC
TRBV11-2	TRBJ1-5	-	TRBD1	14	CASSARQGYQPQHF	TGTGCCAGCAGCGCCCGACAGGGCTATCAGCCCCAGCATTTT
TRBV7-3	TRBJ2-1	once	-	16	CASSLVGGAAYNEQFF	TGTGCCAGCAGCTTAGTTGGGGGCGCGGCCTACAATGAGCAGTTCTTC
TRBV14	TRBJ2-3	-	TRBD1	17	CASSGARDRGRTDTQYF	TGTGCCAGCAGCGGCGCACGAGACAGGGGGCGGACAGATACGCAGTATTTT
TRBV5-1	TRBJ2-7	-	TRBD1	14	CASSLRQGPYEQYF	TGCGCCAGCAGCCTCCGACAGGGGCCCTACGAGCAGTACTTC
TRBV28	TRBJ2-1	few	TRBD2	15	CASSLGGRAVDEQFF	TGTGCCAGCAGTTTGGGCGGGAGGGCCGTCGATGAGCAGTTCTTC
TRBV6-6	TRBJ1-5	-	-	14	CASSYSGGNQPQHF	TGTGCCAGCAGTTACTCTGGAGGGAATCAGCCCCAGCATTTT
TRBV7-2	TRBJ2-7	-	TRBD1	15	CASSLALRTGKEQYF	TGTGCCAGCAGCTTAGCGCTCCGGACAGGGAAGGAGCAGTACTTC
TRBV18	TRBJ2-6	-	TRBD1	19	CASSPTYRGMPAGANVLTF	TGTGCCAGCTCACCAACTTACAGGGGAATGCCGGCTGGGGCCAACGTCCTGACTTTC
TRBV11-3	TRBJ1-1	-	-	13	CASSINRDTEAFF	TGTGCCAGCAGCATAAACAGGGACACTGAAGCTTTCTTT
TRBV28	TRBJ2-6	-	TRBD1	19	CASSVTTGGAFSGANVLTF	TGTGCCAGCAGTGTAACCACAGGGGGCGCTTTCTCTGGGGCCAACGTCCTGACTTTC
TRBV11-2	TRBJ2-7	few	TRBD1	14	CASSLGRGLGEQYF	TGTGCCAGCAGCTTAGGCAGGGGGCTGGGAGAGCAGTACTTC
TRBV4-3	TRBJ1-6	-	-	15	CASSQDHEYNSPLHF	TGCGCCAGCAGCCAAGATCACGAGTATAATTCACCCCTCCACTTT
TRBV29-1	TRBJ2-1	-	-	13	CSVERLEFNEQFF	TGCAGCGTTGAGAGACTAGAATTCAATGAGCAGTTCTTC
TRBV19	TRBJ1-1	-	-	13	CASSMNRNTEAFF	TGTGCCAGTAGTATGAACAGGAACACTGAAGCTTTCTTT
TRBV7-3	TRBJ2-3	-	TRBD2	17	CASSSGTSGPFTDTQYF	TGTGCCAGCAGTTCCGGGACTAGCGGTCCATTCACAGATACGCAGTATTTT
TRBV11-2	TRBJ2-5	-	-	14	CASSSSWERETQYF	TGTGCCAGCAGCTCCTCGTGGGAGCGAGAGACCCAGTACTTC
TRBV11-2	TRBJ1-1	-	TRBD1	15	CASSTTGGRGTEAFF	TGTGCCAGCAGCACCACAGGGGGCCGGGGCACTGAAGCTTTCTTT
TRBV6-6	TRBJ2-1	-	TRBD2	13	CASGVGGRNEQFF	TGTGCCAGCGGGGTGGGGGGGAGGAATGAGCAGTTCTTC
TRBV28	TRBJ1-1	-	TRBD1	18	CASSYTIGQGPKNTEAFF	TGTGCCAGCAGTTATACGATAGGACAGGGGCCTAAGAACACTGAAGCTTTCTTT
TRBV19	TRBJ1-2	-	TRBD1	12	CASISQGDGYTF	TGTGCCAGTATAAGCCAGGGGGATGGCTACACCTTC
TRBV7-6	TRBJ2-7	-	-	14	CASSLTGTSYEQYF	TGTGCCAGCAGCTTAACAGGGACCTCCTACGAGCAGTACTTC
TRBV6-6	TRBJ1-2	-	-	12	CASKTGQYGYTF	TGTGCCAGCAAGACCGGACAGTATGGCTACACCTTC
TRBV28	TRBJ2-1	-	TRBD2	15	CASSLLASGNDEQFF	TGTGCCAGCAGTTTATTAGCTAGCGGGAACGATGAGCAGTTCTTC
TRBV27	TRBJ1-1	-	-	15	CASSLGAGFRTEAFF	TGTGCCAGCAGTTTAGGGGCAGGGTTTAGGACTGAAGCTTTCTTT
TRBV5-1	TRBJ2-7	-	TRBD2	19	CASSLGASGNKGIPYEQYF	TGCGCCAGCAGCTTGGGCGCTAGCGGGAACAAAGGTATTCCCTACGAGCAGTACTTC
TRBV7-6	TRBJ2-3	-	TRBD1	17	CASSLPRDRLNTDTQYF	TGTGCCAGCAGCTTACCCAGGGACAGGCTAAACACAGATACGCAGTATTTT
TRBV6-1	TRBJ2-7	-	TRBD1	14	CASKPGTAPYEQYF	TGTGCCAGCAAACCCGGGACAGCTCCCTACGAGCAGTACTTC
TRBV5-1	TRBJ2-7	-	-	15	CASSLTAGEDYEQYF	TGCGCCAGCAGCTTGACGGCAGGGGAAGACTACGAGCAGTACTTC
TRBV5-1	TRBJ2-7	-	TRBD2	17	CASSLSALAGTSYEQYF	TGCGCCAGCAGCTTGTCGGCGCTAGCGGGAACCTCCTACGAGCAGTACTTC
TRBV6-5	TRBJ1-5	once	TRBD1	14	CASSPGQPHQPQHF	TGTGCCAGCAGCCCGGGACAGCCCCATCAGCCCCAGCATTTT
TRBV7-9	TRBJ2-5	-	-	15	CASSLGEAGQETQYF	TGTGCCAGCAGCTTAGGGGAAGCGGGCCAAGAGACCCAGTACTTC
TRBV9	TRBJ2-3	-	-	15	CASSVDRTDTDTQYF	TGTGCCAGCAGCGTAGATAGGACAGACACAGATACGCAGTATTTT
TRBV2	TRBJ2-7	-	TRBD2	18	CASSEDRLAGGFSYEQYF	TGTGCCAGCAGTGAAGATCGACTAGCGGGAGGGTTCTCCTACGAGCAGTACTTC
TRBV7-9	TRBJ1-3	-	TRBD1	14	CAKRTGTSGNTIYF	TGTGCCAAGCGGACAGGGACCTCTGGAAACACCATATATTTT
TRBV6-5	TRBJ2-4	-	TRBD1	15	CASSYTRQGINIQYF	TGTGCCAGCAGTTACACCCGACAGGGGATAAACATTCAGTACTTC
TRBV25-1	TRBJ2-4	-	-	13	CATQEGAKNIQYF	TGTGCCACCCAAGAGGGAGCCAAAAACATTCAGTACTTC
TRBV6-6	TRBJ2-7	-	TRBD1	15	CASSLGSGGLNEQYF	TGTGCCAGCAGTTTAGGGTCAGGGGGTTTGAACGAGCAGTACTTC
TRBV5-8	TRBJ2-7	-	TRBD2	16	CASSLSGTSGRSEQYF	TGTGCCAGCAGCTTATCCGGGACTAGCGGGAGGTCCGAGCAGTACTTC
TRBV29-1	TRBJ2-4	-	-	15	CSVEPPGLAKNIQYF	TGCAGCGTTGAACCTCCGGGACTAGCCAAAAACATTCAGTACTTC
TRBV18	TRBJ2-7	few	TRBD2	14	CASSPPSGSYEQYF	TGTGCCAGCTCACCACCTAGCGGGAGTTACGAGCAGTACTTC
TRBV29-1	TRBJ2-7	-	TRBD1	15	CSVITIGQAGGEQYF	TGCAGCGTGATTACCATCGGACAGGCAGGGGGCGAGCAGTACTTC
TRBV29-1	TRBJ2-3	-	TRBD1	14	CSAVTGGYKDTQYF	TGCAGCGCCGTTACAGGGGGCTATAAAGATACGCAGTATTTT
TRBV7-3	TRBJ2-1	-	-	16	CASSLFPGVSYNEQFF	TGTGCCAGCAGCTTATTCCCCGGGGTATCTTACAATGAGCAGTTCTTC
TRBV18	TRBJ1-5	-	-	14	CASSAFVIDQPQHF	TGTGCCAGCTCGGCCTTCGTTATCGATCAGCCCCAGCATTTT
TRBV25-1	TRBJ1-2	-	-	13	CASSDTGNYGYTF	TGTGCCAGCAGTGACACAGGGAACTATGGCTACACCTTC
TRBV19	TRBJ2-3	-	TRBD1	15	CATKDPGQGADTQYF	TGTGCCACGAAAGACCCGGGACAGGGGGCAGATACGCAGTATTTT
TRBV2	TRBJ2-2	-	-	14	CASSGTRGTGELFF	TGTGCCAGCAGTGGCACCCGGGGAACCGGGGAGCTGTTTTTT